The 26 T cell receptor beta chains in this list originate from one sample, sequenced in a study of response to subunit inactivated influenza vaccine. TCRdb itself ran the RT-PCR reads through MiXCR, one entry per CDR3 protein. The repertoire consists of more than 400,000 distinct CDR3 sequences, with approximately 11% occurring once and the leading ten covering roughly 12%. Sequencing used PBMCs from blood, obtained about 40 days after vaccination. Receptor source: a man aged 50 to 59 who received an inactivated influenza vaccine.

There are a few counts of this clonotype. CDR3 coding DNA: TGCAGTGCTAGAGAGCCACAGGGTTTCTACGAGCAGTACTTC. This encodes CSAREPQGFYEQYF. This rearrangement joins TRBV20-1 to TRBJ2-7, with a tentative D call TRBD1 (6 bases). The CDR3 runs 14 residues. Germline CDR1 DFQATT, CDR2 SNEGSKA (reference sequence). V lost 0 bases to trimming and J lost 3 bases, with 12 bases between them.

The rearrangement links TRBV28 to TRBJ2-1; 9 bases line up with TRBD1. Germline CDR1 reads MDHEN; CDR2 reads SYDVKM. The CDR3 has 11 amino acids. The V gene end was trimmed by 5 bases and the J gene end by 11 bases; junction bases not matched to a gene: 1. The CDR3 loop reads CASSTGGKQFF. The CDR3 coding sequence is TGTGCCAGCAGTACAGGGGGCAAGCAGTTCTTC.

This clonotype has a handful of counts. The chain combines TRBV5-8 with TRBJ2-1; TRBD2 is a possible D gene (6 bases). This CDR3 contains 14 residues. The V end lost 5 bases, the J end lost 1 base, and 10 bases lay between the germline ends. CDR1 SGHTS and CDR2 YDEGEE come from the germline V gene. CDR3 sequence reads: CASRLLASYNEQFF. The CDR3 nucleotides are TGTGCCAGCAGACTGCTAGCGTCCTACAATGAGCAGTTCTTC.

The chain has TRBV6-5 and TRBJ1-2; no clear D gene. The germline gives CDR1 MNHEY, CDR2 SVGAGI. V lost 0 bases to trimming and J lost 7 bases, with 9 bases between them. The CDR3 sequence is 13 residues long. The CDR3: CASSYSNLVGYTF. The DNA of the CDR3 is TGTGCCAGCAGTTACTCGAACCTGGTTGGCTACACCTTC.

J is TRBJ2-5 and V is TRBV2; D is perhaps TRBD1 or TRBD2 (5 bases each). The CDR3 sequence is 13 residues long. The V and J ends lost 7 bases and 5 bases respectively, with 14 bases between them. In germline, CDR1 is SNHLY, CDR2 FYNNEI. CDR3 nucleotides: TGTGCCAGCACGGGACGGTTTGATGAGACCCAGTACTTC. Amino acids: CASTGRFDETQYF.

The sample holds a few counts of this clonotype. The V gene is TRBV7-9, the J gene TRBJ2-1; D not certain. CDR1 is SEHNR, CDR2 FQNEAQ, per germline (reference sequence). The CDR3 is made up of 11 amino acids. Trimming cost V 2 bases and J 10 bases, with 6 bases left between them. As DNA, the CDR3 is TGTGCCAGCAGCTTAAATCTGGAGCAGTTCTTC. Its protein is CASSLNLEQFF.

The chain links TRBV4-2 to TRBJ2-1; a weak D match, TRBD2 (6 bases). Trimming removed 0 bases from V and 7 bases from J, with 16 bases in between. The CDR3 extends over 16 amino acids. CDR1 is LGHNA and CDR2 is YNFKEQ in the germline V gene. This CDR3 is CASSQDPFGGSNEQFF. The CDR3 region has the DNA TGTGCCAGCAGCCAAGATCCGTTTGGGGGGTCGAATGAGCAGTTCTTC.

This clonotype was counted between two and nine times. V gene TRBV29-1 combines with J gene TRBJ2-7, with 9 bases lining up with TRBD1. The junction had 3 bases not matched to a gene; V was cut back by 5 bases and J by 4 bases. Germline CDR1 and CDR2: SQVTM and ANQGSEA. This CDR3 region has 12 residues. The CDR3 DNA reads TGCAGCGTTCGGACAGGGGATTACGAGCAGTACTTC. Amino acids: CSVRTGDYEQYF.

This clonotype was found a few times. Here the CDR3 reads CSARDGLAGGSLVDTQYF. In DNA form, the CDR3 reads TGCAGTGCTAGAGATGGGCTAGCGGGAGGTTCGTTAGTGGATACGCAGTATTTT. The chain is built from TRBV20-1 and TRBJ2-3, with 11 bases that match TRBD2. The ends lost 0 bases at V and 6 bases at J; junction bases unmatched: 14. Germline V lookup: CDR1 DFQATT, CDR2 SNEGSKA (reference sequence). There are 18 residues in the CDR3.

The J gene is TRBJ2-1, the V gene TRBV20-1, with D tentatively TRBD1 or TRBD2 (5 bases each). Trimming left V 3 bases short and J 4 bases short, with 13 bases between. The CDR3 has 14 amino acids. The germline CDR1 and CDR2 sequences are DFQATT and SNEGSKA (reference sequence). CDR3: CSARGDVRYNEQFF. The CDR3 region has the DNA TGCAGTGCTAGGGGGGACGTCAGATACAATGAGCAGTTCTTC.

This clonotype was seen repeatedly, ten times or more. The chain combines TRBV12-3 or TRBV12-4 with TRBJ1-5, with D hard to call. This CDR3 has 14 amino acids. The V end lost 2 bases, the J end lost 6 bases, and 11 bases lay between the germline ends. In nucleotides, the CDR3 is TGTGCCAGCAGTTTATATGGTGAGAGTCAGCCCCAGCATTTT. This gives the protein CASSLYGESQPQHF.

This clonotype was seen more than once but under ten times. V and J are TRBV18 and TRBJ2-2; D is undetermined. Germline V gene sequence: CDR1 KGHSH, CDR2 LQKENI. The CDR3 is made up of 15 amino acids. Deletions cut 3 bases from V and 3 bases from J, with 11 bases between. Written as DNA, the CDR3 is TGTGCCAGCTCACCGCGGAGCTCGGACACCGGGGAGCTGTTTTTT. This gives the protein CASSPRSSDTGELFF.

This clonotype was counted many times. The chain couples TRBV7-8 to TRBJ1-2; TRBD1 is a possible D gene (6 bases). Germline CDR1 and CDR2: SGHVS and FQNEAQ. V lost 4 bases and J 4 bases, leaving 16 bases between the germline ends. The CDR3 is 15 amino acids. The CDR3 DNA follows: TGTGCCAGCAGCTCGAGCCGGGACACCGTCTATGGCTACACCTTC. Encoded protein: CASSSSRDTVYGYTF.

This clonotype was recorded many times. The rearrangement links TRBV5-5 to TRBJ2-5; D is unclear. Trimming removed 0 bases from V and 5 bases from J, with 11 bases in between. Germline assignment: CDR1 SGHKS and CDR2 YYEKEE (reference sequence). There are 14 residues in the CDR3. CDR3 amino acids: CASSLGAADETQYF. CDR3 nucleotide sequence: TGTGCCAGCAGCTTGGGGGCAGCCGACGAGACCCAGTACTTC.

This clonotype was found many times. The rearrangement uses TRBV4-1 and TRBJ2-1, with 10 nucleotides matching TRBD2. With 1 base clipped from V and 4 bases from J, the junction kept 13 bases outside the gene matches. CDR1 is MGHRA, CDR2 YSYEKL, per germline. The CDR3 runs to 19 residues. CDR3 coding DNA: TGCGCCAGCAGCCAAGTCTTCACCAGCGGGGGGGTCGTATACAATGAGCAGTTCTTC. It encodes CASSQVFTSGGVVYNEQFF.

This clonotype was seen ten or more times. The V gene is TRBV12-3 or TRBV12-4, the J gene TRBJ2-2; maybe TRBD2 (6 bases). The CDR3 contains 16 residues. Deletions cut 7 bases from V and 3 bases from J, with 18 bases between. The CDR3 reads CASINNWGEYTGELFF. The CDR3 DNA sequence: TGTGCCAGCATCAACAATTGGGGGGAATACACCGGGGAGCTGTTTTTT.

CDR3 bases: TGTGCCAGCAGCTTTGACAGGGGCCATCAGCCCCAGCATTTT. Translating it yields CASSFDRGHQPQHF. The chain combines TRBV7-2 with TRBJ1-5, with 8 bases aligning to TRBD1. V lost 3 bases and J lost 5; bases outside the gene matches: 3. The CDR3 has 14 residues. CDR1 is SGHTA and CDR2 is FQGNSA in the germline V gene.

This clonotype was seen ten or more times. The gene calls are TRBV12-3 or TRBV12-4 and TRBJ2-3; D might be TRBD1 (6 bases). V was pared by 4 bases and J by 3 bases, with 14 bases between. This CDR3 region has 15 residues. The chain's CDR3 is CASSSLARGTDTQYF. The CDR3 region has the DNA TGTGCCAGCAGTTCCCTCGCAAGGGGGACAGATACGCAGTATTTT.

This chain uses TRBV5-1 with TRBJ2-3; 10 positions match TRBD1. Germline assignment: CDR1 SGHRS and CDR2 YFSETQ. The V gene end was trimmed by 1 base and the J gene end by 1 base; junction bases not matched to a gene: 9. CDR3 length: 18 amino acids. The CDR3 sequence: CASSLIGTGDPGTDTQYF. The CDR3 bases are TGCGCCAGCAGCTTGATTGGGACAGGGGACCCTGGCACAGATACGCAGTATTTT.

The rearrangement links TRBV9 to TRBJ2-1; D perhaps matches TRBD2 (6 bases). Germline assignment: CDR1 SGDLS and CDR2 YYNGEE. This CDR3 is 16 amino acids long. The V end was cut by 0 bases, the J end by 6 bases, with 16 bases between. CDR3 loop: CASSVAARERFNEQFF. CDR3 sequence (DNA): TGTGCCAGCAGCGTAGCTGCACGGGAGCGGTTCAATGAGCAGTTCTTC.

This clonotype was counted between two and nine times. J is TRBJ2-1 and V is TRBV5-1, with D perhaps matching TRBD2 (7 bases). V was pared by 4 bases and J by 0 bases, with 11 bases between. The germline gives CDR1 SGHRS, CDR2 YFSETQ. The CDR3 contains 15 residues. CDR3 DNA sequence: TGCGCCAGCAGCGGGGGGGCAGGCTCCTACAATGAGCAGTTCTTC. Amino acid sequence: CASSGGAGSYNEQFF.

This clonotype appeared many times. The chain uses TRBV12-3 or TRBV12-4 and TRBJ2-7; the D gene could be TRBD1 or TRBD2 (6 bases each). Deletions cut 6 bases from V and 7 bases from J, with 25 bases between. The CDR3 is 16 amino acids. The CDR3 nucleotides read TGTGCCAGCAGGCGGGGATCGGTCCAGGGGAGCTTGGAGCAGTACTTC. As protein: CASRRGSVQGSLEQYF.

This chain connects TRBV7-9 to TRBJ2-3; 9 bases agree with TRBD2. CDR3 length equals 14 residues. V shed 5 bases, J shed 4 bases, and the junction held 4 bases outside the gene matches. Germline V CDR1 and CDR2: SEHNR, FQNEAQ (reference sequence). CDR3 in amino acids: CASSGRTSADTQYF. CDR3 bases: TGTGCCAGCAGCGGGCGGACTAGCGCAGATACGCAGTATTTT.

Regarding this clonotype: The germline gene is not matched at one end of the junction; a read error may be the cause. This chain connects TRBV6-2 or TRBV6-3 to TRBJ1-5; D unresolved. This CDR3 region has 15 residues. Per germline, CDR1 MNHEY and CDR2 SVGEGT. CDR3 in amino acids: CASSYVAARNQPQHF. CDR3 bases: TGTGCCAGCAGTTACGTAGCAGCCCGCAACCAGCCCCAGCATTTT.

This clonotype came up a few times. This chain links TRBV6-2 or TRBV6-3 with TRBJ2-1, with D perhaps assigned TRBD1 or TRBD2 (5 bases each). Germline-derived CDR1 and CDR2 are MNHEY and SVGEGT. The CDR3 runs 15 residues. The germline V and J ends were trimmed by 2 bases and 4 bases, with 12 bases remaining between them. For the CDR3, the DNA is TGTGCCAGCAGTTACGGGCAGGGACCGTACAATGAGCAGTTCTTC. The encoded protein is CASSYGQGPYNEQFF.

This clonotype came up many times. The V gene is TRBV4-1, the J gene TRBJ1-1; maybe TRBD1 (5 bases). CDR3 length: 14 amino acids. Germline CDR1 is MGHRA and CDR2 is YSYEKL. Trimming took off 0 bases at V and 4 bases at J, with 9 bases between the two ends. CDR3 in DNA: TGCGCCAGCAGCCAAGACGCAGGGCCCACTGAAGCTTTCTTT. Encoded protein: CASSQDAGPTEAFF.